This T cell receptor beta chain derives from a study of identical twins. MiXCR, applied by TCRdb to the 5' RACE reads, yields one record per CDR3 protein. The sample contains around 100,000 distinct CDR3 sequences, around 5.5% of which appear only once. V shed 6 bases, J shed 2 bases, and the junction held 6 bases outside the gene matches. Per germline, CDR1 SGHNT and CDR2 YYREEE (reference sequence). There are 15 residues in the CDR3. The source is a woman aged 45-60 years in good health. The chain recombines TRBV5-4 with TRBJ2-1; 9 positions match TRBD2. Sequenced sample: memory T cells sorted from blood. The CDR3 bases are TGTGCCAGCACTTATTCTAGCGGGACCTACAATGAGCAGTTCTTC. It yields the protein CASTYSSGTYNEQFF.